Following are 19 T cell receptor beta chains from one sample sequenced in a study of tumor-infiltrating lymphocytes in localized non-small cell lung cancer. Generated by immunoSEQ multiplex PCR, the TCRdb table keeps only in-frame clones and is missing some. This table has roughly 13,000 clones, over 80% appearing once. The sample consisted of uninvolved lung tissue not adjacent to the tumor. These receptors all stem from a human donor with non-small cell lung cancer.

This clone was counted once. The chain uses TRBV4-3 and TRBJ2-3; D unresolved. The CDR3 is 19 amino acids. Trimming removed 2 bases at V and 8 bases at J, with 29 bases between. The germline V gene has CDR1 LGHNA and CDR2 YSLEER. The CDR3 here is CASSQSLDSFTPRYGTQYF. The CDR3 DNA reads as TGCGCCAGCAGCCAATCCCTAGACTCCTTTACGCCCCGTTACGGTACGCAGTATTTT.

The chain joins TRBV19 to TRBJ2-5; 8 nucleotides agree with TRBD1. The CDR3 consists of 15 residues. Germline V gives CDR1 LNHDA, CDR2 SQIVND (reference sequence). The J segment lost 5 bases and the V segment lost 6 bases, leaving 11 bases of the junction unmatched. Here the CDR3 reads CASRTQGAPGETQYF. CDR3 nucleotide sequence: TGTGCCAGTAGAACCCAGGGGGCACCGGGGGAGACCCAGTACTTC.

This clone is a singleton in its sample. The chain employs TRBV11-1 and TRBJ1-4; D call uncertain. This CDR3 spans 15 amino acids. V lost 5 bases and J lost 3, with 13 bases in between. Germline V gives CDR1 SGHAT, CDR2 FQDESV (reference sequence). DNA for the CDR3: TGTGCCAGCAGCCGAAAGGACGGGCCTAATGAAAAACTGTTTTTT. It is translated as CASSRKDGPNEKLFF.

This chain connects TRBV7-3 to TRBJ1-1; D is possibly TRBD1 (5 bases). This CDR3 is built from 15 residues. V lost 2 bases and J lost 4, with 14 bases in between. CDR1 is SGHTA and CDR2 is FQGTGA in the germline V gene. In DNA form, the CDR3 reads TGTGCCAGCAGCTTACTCCCAGGGTCGGGCACTGAAGCTTTCTTT. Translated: CASSLLPGSGTEAFF.

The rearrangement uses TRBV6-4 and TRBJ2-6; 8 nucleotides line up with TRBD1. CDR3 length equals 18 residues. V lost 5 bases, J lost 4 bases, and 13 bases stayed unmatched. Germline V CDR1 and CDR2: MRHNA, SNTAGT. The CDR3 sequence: CASSPDGQGSSGANVLTF. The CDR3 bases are TGTGCCAGCAGTCCCGACGGACAGGGTTCTTCAGGGGCCAACGTCCTGACTTTC.

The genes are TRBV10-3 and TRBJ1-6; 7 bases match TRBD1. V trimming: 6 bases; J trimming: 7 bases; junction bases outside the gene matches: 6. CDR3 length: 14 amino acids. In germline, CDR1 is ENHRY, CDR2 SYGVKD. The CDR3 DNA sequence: TGTGCCATCAGCACTGGGACAGCAAATTCACCCCTCCACTTT. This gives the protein CAISTGTANSPLHF.

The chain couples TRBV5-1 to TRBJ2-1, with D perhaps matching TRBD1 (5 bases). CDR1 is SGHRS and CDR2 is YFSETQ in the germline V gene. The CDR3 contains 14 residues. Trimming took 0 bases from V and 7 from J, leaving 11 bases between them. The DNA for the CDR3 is TGCGCCAGCAGCTTGGACGGACACCAAAATGAGCAGTTCTTC. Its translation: CASSLDGHQNEQFF.

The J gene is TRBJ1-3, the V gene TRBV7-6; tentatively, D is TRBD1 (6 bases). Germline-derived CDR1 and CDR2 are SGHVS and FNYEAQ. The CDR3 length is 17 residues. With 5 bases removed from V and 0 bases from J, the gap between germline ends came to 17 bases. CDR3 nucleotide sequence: TGTGCCAGCAGCACACACCACGAACAGGGCTCTGGAAACACCATATATTTT. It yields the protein CASSTHHEQGSGNTIYF. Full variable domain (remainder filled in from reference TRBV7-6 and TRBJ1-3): GAGVSQSPRYKVTKRGQDVALRCDPISGHVSLYWYRQALGQGPEFLTYFNYEAQQDKSGLPNDRFSAERPEGSISTLTIQRTEQRDSAMYRCASSTHHEQGSGNTIYFGEGSWLTVV.

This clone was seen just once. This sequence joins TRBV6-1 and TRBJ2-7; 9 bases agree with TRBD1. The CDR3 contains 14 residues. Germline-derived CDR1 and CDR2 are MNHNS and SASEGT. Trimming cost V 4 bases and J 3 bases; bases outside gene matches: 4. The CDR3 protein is CASSGGQGGYEQYF. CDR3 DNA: TGTGCCAGCAGTGGGGGACAGGGAGGCTACGAGCAGTACTTC.

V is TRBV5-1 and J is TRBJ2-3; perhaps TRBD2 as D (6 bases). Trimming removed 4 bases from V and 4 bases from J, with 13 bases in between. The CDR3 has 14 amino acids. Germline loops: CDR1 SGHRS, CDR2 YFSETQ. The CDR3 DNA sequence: TGCGCCAGCAGCAACCGGGGGTCGGCAGATACGCAGTATTTT. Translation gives CASSNRGSADTQYF. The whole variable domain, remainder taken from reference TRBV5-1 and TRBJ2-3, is KAGVTQTPRYLIKTRGQQVTLSCSPISGHRSVSWYQQTPGQGLQFLFEYFSETQRNKGNFPGRFSGRQFSNSRSEMNVSTLELGDSALYLCASSNRGSADTQYFGPGTRLTVL.

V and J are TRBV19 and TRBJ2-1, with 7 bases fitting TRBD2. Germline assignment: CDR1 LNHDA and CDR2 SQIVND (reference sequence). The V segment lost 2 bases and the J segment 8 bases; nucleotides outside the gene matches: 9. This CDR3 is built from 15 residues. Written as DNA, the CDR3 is TGTGCCAGTAGTATAAGCGGGACTAATATTTATGAGCAGTTCTTC. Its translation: CASSISGTNIYEQFF.

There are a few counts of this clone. This CDR3 is CASSDWGQGNTGELFF. The CDR3 nucleotides are TGCGCCAGCAGTGACTGGGGACAGGGGAACACCGGGGAGCTGTTTTTT. The chain combines TRBV10-1 with TRBJ2-2; 9 nucleotides match TRBD1. V was clipped by 3 bases and J by 1 base; unmatched bases: 3. This CDR3 is built from 16 residues. Germline V CDR1 and CDR2: WNHNN, SYGVQD (reference sequence).

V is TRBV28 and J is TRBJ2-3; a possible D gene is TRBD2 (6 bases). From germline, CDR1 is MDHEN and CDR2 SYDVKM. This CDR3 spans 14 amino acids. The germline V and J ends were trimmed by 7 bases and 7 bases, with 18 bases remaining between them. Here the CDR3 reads CASTNGGNQYTQYF. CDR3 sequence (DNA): TGTGCCAGCACCAACGGGGGTAATCAATATACGCAGTATTTT. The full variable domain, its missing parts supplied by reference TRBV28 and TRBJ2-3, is DVKVTQSSRYLVKRTGEKVFLECVQDMDHENMFWYRQDPGLGLRLIYFSYDVKMKEKGDIPEGYSVSREKKERFSLILESASTNQTSMYLCASTNGGNQYTQYFGPGTRLTVL.

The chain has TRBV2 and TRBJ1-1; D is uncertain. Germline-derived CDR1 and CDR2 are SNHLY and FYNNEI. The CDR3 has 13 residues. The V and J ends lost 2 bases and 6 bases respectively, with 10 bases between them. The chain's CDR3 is CASSESFSAEAFF. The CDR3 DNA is TGTGCCAGCAGTGAATCCTTTTCCGCTGAAGCTTTCTTT.

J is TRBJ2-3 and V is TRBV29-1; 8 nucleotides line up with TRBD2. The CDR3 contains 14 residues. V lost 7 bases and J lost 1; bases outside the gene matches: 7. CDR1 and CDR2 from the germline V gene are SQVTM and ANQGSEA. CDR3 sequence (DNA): TGCAGCGCCGACCCCGGGGGGGGCACAGATACGCAGTATTTT. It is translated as CSADPGGGTDTQYF.

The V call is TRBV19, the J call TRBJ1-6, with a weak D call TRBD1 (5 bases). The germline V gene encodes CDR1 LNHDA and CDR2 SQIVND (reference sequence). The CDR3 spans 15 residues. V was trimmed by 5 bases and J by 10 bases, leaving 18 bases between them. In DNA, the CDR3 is TGTGCCAGTAGTGAAGGAGTTGGGGCTCGATCACCCCTCCACTTT. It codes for CASSEGVGARSPLHF.

The CDR3 region is CASSEGAETQYF. The CDR3 nucleotides read TGTGCCAGCAGCGAGGGGGCAGAGACCCAGTACTTC. The rearrangement uses TRBV13 and TRBJ2-5; 7 positions agree with TRBD1. After removal of 5 bases from V and 4 bases from J, the junction contained 1 base not matched to a gene. CDR3 length equals 12 residues. Germline values: CDR1 PRHDT, CDR2 FYEKMQ (reference sequence). Filled out from reference TRBV13 and TRBJ2-5, the complete variable domain reads AAGVIQSPRHLIKEKRETATLKCYPIPRHDTVYWYQQGPGQDPQFLISFYEKMQSDKGSIPDRFSAQQFSDYHSELNMSSLELGDSALYFCASSEGAETQYFGPGTRLLVL.

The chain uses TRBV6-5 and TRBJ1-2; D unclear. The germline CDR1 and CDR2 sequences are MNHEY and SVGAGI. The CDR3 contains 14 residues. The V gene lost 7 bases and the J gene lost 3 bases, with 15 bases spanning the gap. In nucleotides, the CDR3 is TGTGCCAGCAAACGGGCAGGCATCGACTATGGCTACACCTTC. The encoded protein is CASKRAGIDYGYTF.

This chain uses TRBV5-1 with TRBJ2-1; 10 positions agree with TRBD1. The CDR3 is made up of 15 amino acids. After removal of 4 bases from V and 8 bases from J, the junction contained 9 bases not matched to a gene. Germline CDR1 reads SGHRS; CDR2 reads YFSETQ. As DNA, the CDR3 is TGCGCCAGCAGCCCCTTGGGACAGGGGTTTGATGAGCAGTTCTTC. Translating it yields CASSPLGQGFDEQFF.